The clone carrying this T cell receptor (beta chain) was observed many times. The sample belongs to a study of regulatory T cells in long-lasting Graves disease. Arm-PCR of CDR3 regions with iRepertoire HTBI primers generated TCR beta libraries. Using its own MiXCR run on the multiplex PCR reads, TCRdb lists one record per CDR3 protein. The sample has about 440,000 distinct CDR3 sequences, 16% seen once. The CDR3 is made up of 15 amino acids. Germline lookup yields CDR1 KGHDR and CDR2 SFDVKD. Trimming took 5 bases from V and 9 from J, leaving 19 bases between them. As to time point: newly diagnosed GD, antithyroid drugs for less than 3 months. RNA isolated from PBMCs was used to make the TCR library. A volume of approximately 9 milliliters of peripheral blood was collected in EDTA tubes. The sample was also linked to a second study, of T cells in Graves' hyperthyroidism and ophthalmopathy.

This TCR came from a woman between 18 and 30 years old with Graves disease. The material sequenced was peripheral blood mononuclear cells (PBMCs), taken at new diagnosis, from a patient treated with antithyroid drugs. The chain recombines TRBV24-1 with TRBJ2-1, with a weak D call TRBD2 (6 bases). The CDR3 region is CATSGGTGVAPEQFF. The CDR3 bases are TGTGCCACCAGTGGAGGGACGGGGGTTGCCCCTGAGCAGTTCTTC.